These T cell receptor beta chains were read from a single sample in a study of blood T cell repertoires in COVID-19. Using immunoSEQ multiplex PCR, the repertoire was profiled, and TCRdb retains in-frame clones only, with some absent. The repertoire holds just under 150,000 clones, with around four fifths as singletons. Sequenced material: peripheral blood. These receptors all come from a human donor in a cohort sampled during active COVID-19. CDR3s include the opening cysteine and the closing phenylalanine or tryptophan. Fields, in order: CDR3 DNA, CDR3 protein, CDR3 length, V gene, D gene, clone size, J gene. The D gene is left open where the match is weak. A clone size is listed for some rows: how often the clone was seen (once, few, many), or a class if it is expanded.

DNA: TGTGCCAGTAGTACACAGGGATTGCAGCCCCAGCATTTT
CDR3: CASSTQGLQPQHF
length: 13
V: TRBV19
D: -
size: -
J: TRBJ1-5

DNA: TGTGCCAGCGAGCTCCAAGAGACCCAGTACTTC
CDR3: CASELQETQYF
length: 11
V: TRBV2
D: -
size: -
J: TRBJ2-5

DNA: TGTGCCAGCAGTAAGCCCCCTGAGGGTACCCAGTACTTC
CDR3: CASSKPPEGTQYF
length: 13
V: TRBV2
D: -
size: once
J: TRBJ2-5

DNA: TGTGCCAGCAGCCAAGATCCCGGACTGGGGAATCAGCCCCAGCATTTT
CDR3: CASSQDPGLGNQPQHF
length: 16
V: TRBV4-2
D: -
size: -
J: TRBJ1-5

DNA: TGTGCCAGCAGAGAACTAGCGGGAGTAGGCAATGAGCAGTTCTTC
CDR3: CASRELAGVGNEQFF
length: 15
V: TRBV2
D: TRBD2
size: -
J: TRBJ2-1

DNA: TGTGCCACCCCGGGTGTGAAGACAGATACGCAGTATTTT
CDR3: CATPGVKTDTQYF
length: 13
V: TRBV11-2
D: -
size: once
J: TRBJ2-3

DNA: TGTGCCAGCAATGAGCGGGGGGGCTTCTACAATGAGCAGTTCTTC
CDR3: CASNERGGFYNEQFF
length: 15
V: TRBV27
D: TRBD2
size: -
J: TRBJ2-1

DNA: TGTGCCTGGAGTGTCGTATCCACCGGGGAGCTGTTTTTT
CDR3: CAWSVVSTGELFF
length: 13
V: TRBV30
D: -
size: -
J: TRBJ2-2

DNA: TGCGCCAGCCGCGCCTCAGGGTTGAACACTGAAGCTTTCTTT
CDR3: CASRASGLNTEAFF
length: 14
V: TRBV5-1
D: -
size: -
J: TRBJ1-1

DNA: TGTGCCAGCAGCTCGTCACAGTCCTATGGCTACACCTTC
CDR3: CASSSSQSYGYTF
length: 13
V: TRBV11-1
D: -
size: -
J: TRBJ1-2

DNA: TGCGCCAGCAGTCAATCACGGCGGGAGGGCCGTTCTGAGCAGTTCTTC
CDR3: CASSQSRREGRSEQFF
length: 16
V: TRBV23-1
D: TRBD2
size: -
J: TRBJ2-1

DNA: TGTGCAAGTCGCTACCTAGCGGGGAGCACAGATACGCAGTATTTT
CDR3: CASRYLAGSTDTQYF
length: 15
V: TRBV12-2
D: -
size: -
J: TRBJ2-3

DNA: TGCGCCAGCAGCTTGGGGACAGCAAATTACAATGAGCAGTTCTTC
CDR3: CASSLGTANYNEQFF
length: 15
V: TRBV5-1
D: -
size: -
J: TRBJ2-1

DNA: TGCGCCAGCAGCTTGTCGGGGGATTGGGGTGAAAAACTGTTTTTT
CDR3: CASSLSGDWGEKLFF
length: 15
V: TRBV5-1
D: -
size: few
J: TRBJ1-4

DNA: TGTGCCAGCAGGCGGGTGGGAGGGCCCGACTATGGCTACACCTTC
CDR3: CASRRVGGPDYGYTF
length: 15
V: TRBV6-5
D: -
size: once
J: TRBJ1-2

DNA: TGTGCCAGCTCACCGACTATCAACACTGAAGCTTTCTTT
CDR3: CASSPTINTEAFF
length: 13
V: TRBV18
D: -
size: once
J: TRBJ1-1

DNA: TGTGCCAGCAGTGGTTACGACAATGAAGCTTTCTTT
CDR3: CASSGYDNEAFF
length: 12
V: TRBV28
D: -
size: few
J: TRBJ1-1

DNA: TGTGCAAGTCGGCCCAGGGGTCCTCCCTCCTACGAGCAGTACTTC
CDR3: CASRPRGPPSYEQYF
length: 15
V: TRBV12-2
D: -
size: -
J: TRBJ2-7

DNA: TGTGCCAGCAGCCAAGATCTCCGGGTCCCCGGGAGTTCGAGCACAGATACGCAGTATTTT
CDR3: CASSQDLRVPGSSSTDTQYF
length: 20
V: TRBV4-2
D: -
size: -
J: TRBJ2-3